A selection of T cell receptor beta chains follows, all from one sample in a study of T-cell memory formation after mild COVID-19. TCRdb re-called the 5' RACE reads with MiXCR, one entry per CDR3 protein. This table holds 550,000 to 650,000 distinct CDR3 sequences, approximately 15% found once. Sequencing input: PBMCs or a T cell subset sorted from them (not recorded which). The receptors shown here come from an adult woman who had mild COVID-19 (a few samples of this study predate the infection). Cell type and time point are not known. The conserved cysteine and the conserved F or W are not part of the CDR3 here.

V: TRBV12-3/TRBV12-4; CDR3: ASRPTGVGANVLT
V: TRBV7-9; CDR3: ASRIQVSGANVLT
V: TRBV12-3/TRBV12-4; CDR3: ATSRSSNEKLF
V: TRBV7-9; CDR3: ASSLLYGRSDTGELF
V: TRBV28; CDR3: ASSFSVPTSWGKLF
V: TRBV6-5; CDR3: ASKGGETQY
V: TRBV12-3/TRBV12-4; CDR3: ASSAGYGYT
V: TRBV6-5; CDR3: ASSYAGRGNTEAF
V: TRBV12-3/TRBV12-4; CDR3: ASSLRPDTQY
V: TRBV7-9; CDR3: ASSLPLLRGAST
V: TRBV27; CDR3: ASSLFSTGEAF
V: TRBV5-1; CDR3: ASSSEGGPHQPQH
V: TRBV20-1; CDR3: SARLAGASDTQY
V: TRBV12-3/TRBV12-4; CDR3: ASSLGESRTAVSAGQY
V: TRBV5-4; CDR3: ASSPVAGIYEQY
V: TRBV7-3; CDR3: ASSLQPAGGTGELF
V: TRBV29-1; CDR3: SVAMTGGATEAF
V: TRBV7-9; CDR3: ASTISGLQYEQY
V: TRBV11-2; CDR3: ASSLEPAGERETQY
V: TRBV7-9; CDR3: ASRSGDTQY
V: TRBV4-2; CDR3: ASSQRTGTGSTEAF
V: TRBV7-2; CDR3: ASSSTDRGGSQPQH
V: TRBV6-2/TRBV6-3; CDR3: ASSRSGSPYEQY
V: TRBV2; CDR3: ASSESGNYGYT
V: TRBV9; CDR3: ASSPKIRTALLGSTDTQY
V: TRBV4-2; CDR3: ASSQGLASDLYEQF
V: TRBV24-1; CDR3: ATSLSQGNTGELF
V: TRBV7-2; CDR3: ASSLRAGGFRGTDTQY
V: TRBV7-8; CDR3: ASSTRTGRGEKLF
V: TRBV5-1; CDR3: ASSYYREGTDTQY
V: TRBV9; CDR3: ASSHSGRPPDTQY
V: TRBV12-3/TRBV12-4; CDR3: ASRLSTQHNEQF